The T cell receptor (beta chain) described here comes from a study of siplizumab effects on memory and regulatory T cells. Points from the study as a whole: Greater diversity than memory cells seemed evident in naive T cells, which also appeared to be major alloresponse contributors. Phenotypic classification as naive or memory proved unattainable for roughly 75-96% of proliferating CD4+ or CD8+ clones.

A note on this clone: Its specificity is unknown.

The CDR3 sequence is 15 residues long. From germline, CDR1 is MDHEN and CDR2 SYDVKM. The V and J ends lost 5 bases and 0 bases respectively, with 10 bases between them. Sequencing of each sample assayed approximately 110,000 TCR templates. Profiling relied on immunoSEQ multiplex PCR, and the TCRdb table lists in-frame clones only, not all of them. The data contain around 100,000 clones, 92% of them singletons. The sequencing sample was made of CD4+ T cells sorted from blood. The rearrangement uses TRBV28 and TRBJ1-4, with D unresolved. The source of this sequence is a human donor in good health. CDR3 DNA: TGTGCCAGCAGTGGAGACGGCGCAACTAATGAAAAACTGTTTTTT. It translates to CASSGDGATNEKLFF.